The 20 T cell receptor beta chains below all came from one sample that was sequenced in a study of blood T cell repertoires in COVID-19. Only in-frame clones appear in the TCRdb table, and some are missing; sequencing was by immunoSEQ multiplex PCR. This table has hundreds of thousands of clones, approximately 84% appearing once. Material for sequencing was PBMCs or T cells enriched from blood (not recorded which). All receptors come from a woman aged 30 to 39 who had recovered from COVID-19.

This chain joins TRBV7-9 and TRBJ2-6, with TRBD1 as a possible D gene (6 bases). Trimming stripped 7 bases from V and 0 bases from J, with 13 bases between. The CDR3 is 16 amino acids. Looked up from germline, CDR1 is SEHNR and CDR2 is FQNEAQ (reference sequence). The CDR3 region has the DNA TGTGCCAGCACCACGGACAGATTCTCTGGGGCCAACGTCCTGACTTTC. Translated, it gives CASTTDRFSGANVLTF.

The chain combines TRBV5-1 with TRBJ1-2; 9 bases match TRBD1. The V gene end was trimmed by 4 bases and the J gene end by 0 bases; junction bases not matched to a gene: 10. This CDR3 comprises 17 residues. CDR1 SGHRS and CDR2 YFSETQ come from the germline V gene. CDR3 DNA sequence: TGCGCCAGCAGCGACAGGACAGGGGCGAGGCCTAACTATGGCTACACCTTC. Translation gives CASSDRTGARPNYGYTF.

The CDR3 spells CASSFGQSGTGINSPLHF. The CDR3 nucleotides are TGTGCCAGCAGCTTTGGGCAATCCGGGACAGGGATCAATTCACCCCTCCACTTT. J is TRBJ1-6 and V is TRBV11-2, with TRBD1 matching over 9 bases. V lost 3 bases and J lost 7; bases outside the gene matches: 13. This CDR3 is built from 18 residues. The germline CDR1 and CDR2 sequences are SGHAT and FQNNGV.

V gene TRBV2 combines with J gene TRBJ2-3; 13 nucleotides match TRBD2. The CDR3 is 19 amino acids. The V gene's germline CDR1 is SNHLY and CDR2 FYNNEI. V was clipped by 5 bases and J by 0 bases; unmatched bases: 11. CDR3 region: CASSRRTSGGTASTDTQYF. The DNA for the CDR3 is TGTGCCAGCAGTAGAAGGACTAGCGGGGGTACGGCTAGCACAGATACGCAGTATTTT.

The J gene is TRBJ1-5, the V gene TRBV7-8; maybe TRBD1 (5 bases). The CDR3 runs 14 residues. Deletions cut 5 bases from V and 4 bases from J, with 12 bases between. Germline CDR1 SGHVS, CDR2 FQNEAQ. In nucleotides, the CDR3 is TGTGCCAGCAGCCAACAGGCGTCGAATCAGCCCCAGCATTTT. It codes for CASSQQASNQPQHF. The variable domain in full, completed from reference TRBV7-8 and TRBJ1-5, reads GAGVSQSPRYKVAKRGQDVALRCDPISGHVSLFWYQQALGQGPEFLTYFQNEAQLDKSGLPSDRFFAERPEGSVSTLKIQRTQQEDSAVYLCASSQQASNQPQHFGDGTRLSIL.

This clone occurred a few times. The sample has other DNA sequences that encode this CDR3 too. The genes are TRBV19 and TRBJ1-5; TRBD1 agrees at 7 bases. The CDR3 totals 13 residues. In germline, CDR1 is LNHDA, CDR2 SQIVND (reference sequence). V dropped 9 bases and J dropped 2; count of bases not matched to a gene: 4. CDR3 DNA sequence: TGTGCCAGCTCTACAGGGGGCAATCAGCCCCAGCATTTT. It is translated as CASSTGGNQPQHF.

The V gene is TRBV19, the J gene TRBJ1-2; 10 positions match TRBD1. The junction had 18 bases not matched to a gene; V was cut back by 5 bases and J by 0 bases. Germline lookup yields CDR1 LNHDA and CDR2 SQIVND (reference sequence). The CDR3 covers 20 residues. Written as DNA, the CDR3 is TGTGCCAGTAGTCACCCGAGGGGGGGGGACAGGGGCCTGACTAACTATGGCTACACCTTC. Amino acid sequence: CASSHPRGGDRGLTNYGYTF.

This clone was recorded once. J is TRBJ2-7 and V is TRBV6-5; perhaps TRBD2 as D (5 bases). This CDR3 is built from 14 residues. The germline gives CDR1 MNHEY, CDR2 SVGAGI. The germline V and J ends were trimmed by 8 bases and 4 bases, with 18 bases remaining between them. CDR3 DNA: TGTGCCAGCGGAGCCGGACCTTCGGGGTACGAGCAGTACTTC. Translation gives CASGAGPSGYEQYF.

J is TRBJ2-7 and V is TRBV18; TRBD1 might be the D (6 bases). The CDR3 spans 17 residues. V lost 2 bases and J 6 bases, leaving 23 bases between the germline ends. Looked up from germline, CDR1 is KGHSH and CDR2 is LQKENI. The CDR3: CASSPAYRALRGGEQYF. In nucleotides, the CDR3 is TGTGCCAGCTCACCAGCTTATAGGGCCCTGAGAGGGGGCGAGCAGTACTTC.

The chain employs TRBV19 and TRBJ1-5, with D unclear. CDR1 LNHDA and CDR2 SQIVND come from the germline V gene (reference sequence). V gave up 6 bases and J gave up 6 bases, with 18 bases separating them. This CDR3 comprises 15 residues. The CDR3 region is CASRRSSVDVQPQHF. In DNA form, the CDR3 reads TGTGCCAGTAGACGTTCGTCGGTAGATGTTCAGCCCCAGCATTTT.

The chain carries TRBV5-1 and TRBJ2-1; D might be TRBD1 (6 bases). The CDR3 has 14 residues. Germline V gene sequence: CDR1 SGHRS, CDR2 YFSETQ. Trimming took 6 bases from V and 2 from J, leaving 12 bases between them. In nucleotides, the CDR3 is TGCGCCAGCACTCCGGGACAAGCCTACAATGAGCAGTTCTTC. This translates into CASTPGQAYNEQFF. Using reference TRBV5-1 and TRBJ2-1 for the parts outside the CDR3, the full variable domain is KAGVTQTPRYLIKTRGQQVTLSCSPISGHRSVSWYQQTPGQGLQFLFEYFSETQRNKGNFPGRFSGRQFSNSRSEMNVSTLELGDSALYLCASTPGQAYNEQFFGPGTRLTVL.

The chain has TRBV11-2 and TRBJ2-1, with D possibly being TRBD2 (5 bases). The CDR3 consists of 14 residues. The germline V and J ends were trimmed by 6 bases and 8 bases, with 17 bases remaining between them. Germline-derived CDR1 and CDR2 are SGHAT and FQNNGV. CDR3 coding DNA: TGTGCCAGCAGGCCCTTGGACTCCATCGATGAGCAGTTCTTC. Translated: CASRPLDSIDEQFF.

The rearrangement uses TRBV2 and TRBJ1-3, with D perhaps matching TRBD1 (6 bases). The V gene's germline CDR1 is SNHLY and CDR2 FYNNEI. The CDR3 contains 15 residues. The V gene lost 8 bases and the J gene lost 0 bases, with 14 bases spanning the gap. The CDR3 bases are TGTGCCAGCTGTTGGGACATCCGCTCTGGAAACACCATATATTTT. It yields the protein CASCWDIRSGNTIYF. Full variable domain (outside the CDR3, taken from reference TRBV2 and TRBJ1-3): EPEVTQTPSHQVTQMGQEVILRCVPISNHLYFYWYRQILGQKVEFLVSFYNNEISEKSEIFDDQFSVERPDGSNFTLKIRSTKLEDSAMYFCASCWDIRSGNTIYFGEGSWLTVV.

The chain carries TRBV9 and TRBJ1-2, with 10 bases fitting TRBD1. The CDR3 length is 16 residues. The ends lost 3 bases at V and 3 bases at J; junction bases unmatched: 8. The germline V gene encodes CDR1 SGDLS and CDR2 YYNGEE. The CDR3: CASSGQTGGEDYGYTF. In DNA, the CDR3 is TGTGCCAGCAGCGGCCAGACAGGGGGCGAGGACTATGGCTACACCTTC.

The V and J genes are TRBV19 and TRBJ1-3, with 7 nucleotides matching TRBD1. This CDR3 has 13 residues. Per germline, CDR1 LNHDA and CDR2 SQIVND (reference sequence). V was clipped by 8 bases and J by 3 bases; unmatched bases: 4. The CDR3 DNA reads TGTGCCAGTGCACAGGGGAGTGGAAACACCATATATTTT. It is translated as CASAQGSGNTIYF.

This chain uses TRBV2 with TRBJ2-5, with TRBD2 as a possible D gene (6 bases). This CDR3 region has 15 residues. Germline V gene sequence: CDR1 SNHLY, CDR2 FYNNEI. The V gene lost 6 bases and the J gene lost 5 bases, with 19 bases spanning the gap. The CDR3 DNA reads TGTGCCAGCAGAGAGGCGGGGCTAGAAGGGGAGACCCAGTACTTC. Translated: CASREAGLEGETQYF.

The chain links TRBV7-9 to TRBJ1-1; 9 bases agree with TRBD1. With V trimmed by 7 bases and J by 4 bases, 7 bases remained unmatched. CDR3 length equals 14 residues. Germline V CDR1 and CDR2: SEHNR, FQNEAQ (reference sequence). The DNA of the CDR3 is TGTGCCAGCATCCAACAGGGGGCTCCCACTGAAGCTTTCTTT. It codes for CASIQQGAPTEAFF.

For the CDR3, the DNA is TGTGCCAGCAGCAGGGGGGACAGGGTGATCAATGAGCAGTTCTTC. Its protein is CASSRGDRVINEQFF. The J gene is TRBJ2-1, the V gene TRBV21-1; the listed D gene, TRBD1, was not tested against the DNA. TRBV21-1 is given as a pseudogene. This CDR3 contains 15 residues.

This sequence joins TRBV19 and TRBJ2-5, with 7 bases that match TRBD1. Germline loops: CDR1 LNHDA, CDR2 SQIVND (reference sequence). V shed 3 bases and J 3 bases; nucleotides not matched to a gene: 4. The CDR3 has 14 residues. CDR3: CASSISGQKETQYF. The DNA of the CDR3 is TGTGCCAGTAGTATTTCGGGACAGAAAGAGACCCAGTACTTC.

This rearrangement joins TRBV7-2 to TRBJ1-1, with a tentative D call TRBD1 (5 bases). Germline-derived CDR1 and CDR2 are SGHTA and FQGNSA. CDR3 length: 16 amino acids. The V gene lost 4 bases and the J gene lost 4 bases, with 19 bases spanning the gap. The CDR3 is CASSSSHGGRGTEAFF. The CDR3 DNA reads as TGTGCCAGCAGCTCCTCTCACGGGGGAAGGGGCACTGAAGCTTTCTTT.